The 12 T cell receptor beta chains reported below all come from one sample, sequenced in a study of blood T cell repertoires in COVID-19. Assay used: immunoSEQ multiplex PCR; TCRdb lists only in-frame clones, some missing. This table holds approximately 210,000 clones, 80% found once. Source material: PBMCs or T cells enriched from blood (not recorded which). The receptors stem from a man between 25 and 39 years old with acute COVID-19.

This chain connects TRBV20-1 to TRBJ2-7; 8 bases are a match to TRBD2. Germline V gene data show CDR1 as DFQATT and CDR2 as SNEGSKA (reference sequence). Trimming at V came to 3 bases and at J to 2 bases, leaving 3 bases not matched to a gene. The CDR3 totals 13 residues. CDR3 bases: TGCAGTGCTAGTCAGGGACTAGCCTACGAGCAGTACTTC. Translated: CSASQGLAYEQYF.

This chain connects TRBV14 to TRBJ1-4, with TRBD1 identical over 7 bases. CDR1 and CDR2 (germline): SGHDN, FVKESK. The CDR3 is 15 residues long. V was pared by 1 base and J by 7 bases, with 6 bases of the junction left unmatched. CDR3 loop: CASSQAGGRGEKLFF. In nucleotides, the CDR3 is TGTGCCAGCAGCCAAGCAGGGGGGCGAGGTGAAAAACTGTTTTTT.

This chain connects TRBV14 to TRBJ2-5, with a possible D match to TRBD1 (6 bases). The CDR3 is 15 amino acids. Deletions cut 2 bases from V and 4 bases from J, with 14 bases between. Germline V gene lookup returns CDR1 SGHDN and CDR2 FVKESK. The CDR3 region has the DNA TGTGCCAGCAGCCAAATACAGGGACGAGCAGAGACCCAGTACTTC. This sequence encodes CASSQIQGRAETQYF.

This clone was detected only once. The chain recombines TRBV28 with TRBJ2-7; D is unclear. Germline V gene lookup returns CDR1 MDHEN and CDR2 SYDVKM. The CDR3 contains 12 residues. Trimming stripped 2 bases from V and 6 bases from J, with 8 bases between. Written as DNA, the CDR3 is TGTGCCAGCAGTTTAGCGCCTCTCGAGCAGTACTTC. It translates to CASSLAPLEQYF.

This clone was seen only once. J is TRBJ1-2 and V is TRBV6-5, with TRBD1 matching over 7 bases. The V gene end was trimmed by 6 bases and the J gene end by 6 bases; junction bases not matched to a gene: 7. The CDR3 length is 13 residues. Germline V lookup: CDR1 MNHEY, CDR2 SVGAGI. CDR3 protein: CASSSDRANGYTF. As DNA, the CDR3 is TGTGCCAGCAGCTCCGACAGGGCAAATGGCTACACCTTC.

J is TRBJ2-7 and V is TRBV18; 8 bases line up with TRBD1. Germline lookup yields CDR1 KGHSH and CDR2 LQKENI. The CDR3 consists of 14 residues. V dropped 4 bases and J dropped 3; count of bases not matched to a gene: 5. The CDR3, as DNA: TGTGCCAGCTCACACGACAGGGGAAACTACGAGCAGTACTTC. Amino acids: CASSHDRGNYEQYF.

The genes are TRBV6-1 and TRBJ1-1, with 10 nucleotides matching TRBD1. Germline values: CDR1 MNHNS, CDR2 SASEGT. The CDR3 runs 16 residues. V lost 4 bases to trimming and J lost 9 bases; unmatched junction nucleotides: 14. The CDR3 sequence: CASSAGQGSTRYQAFF. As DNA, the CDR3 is TGTGCCAGCAGTGCGGGACAGGGGTCTACCCGCTATCAAGCTTTCTTT.

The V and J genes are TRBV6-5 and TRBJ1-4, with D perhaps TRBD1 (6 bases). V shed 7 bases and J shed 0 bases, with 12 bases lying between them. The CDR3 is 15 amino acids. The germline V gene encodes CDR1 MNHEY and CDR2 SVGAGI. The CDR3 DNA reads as TGTGCCAGCACTGGACAGCTTGCAACTAATGAAAAACTGTTTTTT. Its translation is CASTGQLATNEKLFF.

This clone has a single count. The CDR3 DNA sequence: TGCGCCAGCAGCCCCTGGGGGCCCAACACCGGGGAGCTGTTTTTT. Its translation is CASSPWGPNTGELFF. This sequence joins TRBV5-1 and TRBJ2-2; a weak D match, TRBD1 (6 bases). The CDR3 extends over 15 amino acids. Germline loops: CDR1 SGHRS, CDR2 YFSETQ. Trimming cost V 4 bases and J 2 bases, with 12 bases left between them.

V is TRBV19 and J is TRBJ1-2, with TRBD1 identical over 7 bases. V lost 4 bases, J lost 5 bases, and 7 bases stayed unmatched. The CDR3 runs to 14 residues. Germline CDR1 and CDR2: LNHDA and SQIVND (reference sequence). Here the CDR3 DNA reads TGTGCCAGTAGTACAGAGACAGGGTCTTATGGCTACACCTTC. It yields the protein CASSTETGSYGYTF.

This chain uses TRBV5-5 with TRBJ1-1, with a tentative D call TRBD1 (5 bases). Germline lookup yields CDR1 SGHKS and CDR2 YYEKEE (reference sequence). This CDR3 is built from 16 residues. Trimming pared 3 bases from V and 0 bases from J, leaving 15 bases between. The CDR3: CASSSWTKTMNTEAFF. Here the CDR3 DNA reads TGTGCCAGCAGCTCATGGACAAAAACCATGAACACTGAAGCTTTCTTT.

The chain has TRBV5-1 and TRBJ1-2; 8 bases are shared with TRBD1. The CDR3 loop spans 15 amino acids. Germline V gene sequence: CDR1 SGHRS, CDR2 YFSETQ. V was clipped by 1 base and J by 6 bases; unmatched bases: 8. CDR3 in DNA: TGCGCCAGCAGCTTGCCGGCAGGGGGCCTCGATGGCTACACCTTC. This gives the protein CASSLPAGGLDGYTF.